The 27 T cell receptor beta chains reported below all come from one sample, sequenced in a study of CDR3 diversity in severe acne. TCRdb used MiXCR to reprocess the PCR reads, holding one entry per CDR3 protein. The sample contains about 84,000 distinct CDR3 sequences, 50% to 65% of which appear only once. Sequencing was performed on blood. These receptors all come from a male donor in good health, without acne.

This clonotype was counted ten times or more. J is TRBJ2-1 and V is TRBV19, with 10 bases aligning to TRBD2. Germline CDR1 LNHDA, CDR2 SQIVND (reference sequence). Losses at the gene ends were 5 bases for V and 9 bases for J; bases not matched to a gene: 13. The CDR3 spans 16 residues. Here the CDR3 reads CASSVLAGAYPVEQFF. The CDR3 region has the DNA TGTGCCAGTAGTGTCCTAGCGGGGGCGTATCCGGTTGAGCAGTTCTTC. Looking up the rest from reference TRBV19 and TRBJ2-1 gives the full variable domain: DGGITQSPKYLFRKEGQNVTLSCEQNLNHDAMYWYRQDPGQGLRLIYYSQIVNDFQKGDIAEGYSVSREKKESFPLTVTSAQKNPTAFYLCASSVLAGAYPVEQFFGPGTRLTVL.

The chain recombines TRBV7-9 with TRBJ2-1; 9 bases match TRBD1. The CDR3 extends over 16 amino acids. Losses at the gene ends were 1 base for V and 2 bases for J; bases not matched to a gene: 3. The V gene's germline CDR1 is SEHNR and CDR2 FQNEAQ (reference sequence). CDR3 protein: CASSLERDRAYNEQFF. DNA of the CDR3: TGTGCCAGCAGCTTAGAACGGGACAGGGCCTACAATGAGCAGTTCTTC.

This clonotype showed up just a few times. V usage is TRBV5-5 and J usage is TRBJ2-2; 11 bases are a match to TRBD1. This CDR3 is built from 16 residues. The germline V gene has CDR1 SGHKS and CDR2 YYEKEE (reference sequence). V was pared by 3 bases and J by 4 bases, with 5 bases of the junction left unmatched. The CDR3 loop reads CASSSTGTGGTGELFF. CDR3 bases: TGTGCCAGCAGCTCAACCGGGACAGGGGGCACCGGGGAGCTGTTTTTT.

The rearrangement uses TRBV11-2 and TRBJ2-7; 11 bases map to TRBD2. The V and J ends lost 6 bases and 3 bases, in that order; junction bases with no gene match: 7. Germline V lookup: CDR1 SGHAT, CDR2 FQNNGV. The CDR3 has 15 residues. This chain's CDR3 is CASRPNSGRDYEQYF. Written as DNA, the CDR3 is TGTGCCAGCAGGCCTAATAGCGGGAGGGACTACGAGCAGTACTTC.

V gene TRBV4-1 combines with J gene TRBJ2-7, with 8 bases lining up with TRBD2. This CDR3 region has 15 residues. Looked up from germline, CDR1 is MGHRA and CDR2 is YSYEKL. The trim removed 1 base at V and 1 base at J, leaving 3 bases unmatched. This chain's CDR3 is CASSQATSGSYEQYF. Written as DNA, the CDR3 is TGCGCCAGCAGCCAAGCAACTAGCGGTTCCTACGAGCAGTACTTC.

On this clonotype itself: The DNA is left out, because the CDR3 cannot be placed on it with certainty; the CDR3 is given as TCRdb lists it. This chain connects TRBV20-1 to TRBJ1-5. The length of the CDR3 is 23 amino acids, counting both ends. Germline V lookup: CDR1 DFQATT, CDR2 SNEGSKA (reference sequence). The CDR3 here is CSARLTGTPPYEQYFGGLEPQHF.

J is TRBJ2-1 and V is TRBV5-1, with TRBD1 matching over 7 bases. The CDR3 spans 18 residues. V gave up 0 bases and J gave up 9 bases; unmatched junction bases: 18. From germline, CDR1 is SGHRS and CDR2 YFSETQ. CDR3 sequence (DNA): TGCGCCAGCAGCTTGGCCGATCCCAAGGATGCACAGGGGAGTGAGCAGTTCTTC. Protein sequence: CASSLADPKDAQGSEQFF.

In its sample, this clonotype was seen many times. The rearrangement uses TRBV10-1 and TRBJ2-2, with D possibly being TRBD1 (5 bases). Germline V gene data show CDR1 as WNHNN and CDR2 as SYGVQD (reference sequence). The V end was cut by 2 bases, the J end by 4 bases, with 14 bases between. The CDR3 has 16 residues. Written as DNA, the CDR3 is TGCGCCAGCAGTGAGGGTGGGGCTCCGGGCACCGGGGAGCTGTTTTTT. Translation: CASSEGGAPGTGELFF.

V is TRBV19 and J is TRBJ1-1, with D unclear. CDR3 size: 13 residues. Germline V gives CDR1 LNHDA, CDR2 SQIVND (reference sequence). V lost 3 bases and J 8 bases, leaving 13 bases between the germline ends. The CDR3 DNA follows: TGTGCCAGTAGTATGGCGGGGTGGATCGAAGCTTTCTTT. Protein sequence: CASSMAGWIEAFF.

The chain employs TRBV2 and TRBJ2-7; 8 bases align to TRBD1. This CDR3 is 15 amino acids long. J gave up 6 bases and V 3 bases, and 10 bases lay outside the gene matches. Germline CDR1 is SNHLY and CDR2 is FYNNEI. CDR3 bases: TGTGCCAGCAGTGATTGGGCGACAGGGGTGCGCGAGCAGTACTTC. It yields the protein CASSDWATGVREQYF.

In its sample, this clonotype was seen a few times. The V gene is TRBV20-1, the J gene TRBJ2-7; the D gene is possibly TRBD2 (6 bases). The CDR3 has 13 amino acids. Per germline, CDR1 DFQATT and CDR2 SNEGSKA (reference sequence). V lost 0 bases and J 7 bases, leaving 13 bases between the germline ends. CDR3 residues: CSAREGLEGEQYF. CDR3 coding DNA: TGCAGTGCTAGAGAGGGACTGGAGGGGGAGCAGTACTTC.

V and J are TRBV5-5 and TRBJ1-6; 7 positions agree with TRBD1. The trim removed 2 bases at V and 8 bases at J, leaving 10 bases unmatched. The germline gives CDR1 SGHKS, CDR2 YYEKEE (reference sequence). CDR3 length: 16 amino acids. The DNA for the CDR3 is TGTGCCAGCAGCTTCGGACAGGACATTGGGGATTCACCCCTCCACTTT. This codes for CASSFGQDIGDSPLHF.

The rearrangement joins TRBV5-1 to TRBJ2-1, with 12 bases that match TRBD2. Germline loops: CDR1 SGHRS, CDR2 YFSETQ. This CDR3 has 16 residues. V dropped 1 base and J dropped 9; count of bases not matched to a gene: 8. The CDR3 bases are TGCGCCAGCAGCTTGTCGGCTAGCGGGGGGGCGGGTGAGCAGTTCTTC. Amino acid sequence: CASSLSASGGAGEQFF.

The chain combines TRBV15 with TRBJ2-7; D unresolved. Germline CDR1 reads LNHNV; CDR2 reads YYDKDF (reference sequence). Trimming stripped 0 bases from V and 1 base from J, with 10 bases between. The CDR3 covers 15 residues. The DNA of the CDR3 is TGTGCCACCAGCAGAGATAAGGCAAGATCCTACGAGCAGTACTTC. Translation gives CATSRDKARSYEQYF.

J is TRBJ1-2 and V is TRBV29-1; 8 bases line up with TRBD1. Germline V gene sequence: CDR1 SQVTM, CDR2 ANQGSEA. This CDR3 comprises 12 residues. V trimming: 6 bases; J trimming: 6 bases; junction bases outside the gene matches: 6. The CDR3 sequence: CSVRGQGDGYTF. The CDR3, as DNA: TGCAGCGTCAGAGGACAGGGCGATGGCTACACCTTC.

The chain employs TRBV20-1 and TRBJ1-1; TRBD1 might be the D (5 bases). Germline CDR1 and CDR2: DFQATT and SNEGSKA (reference sequence). The CDR3 extends over 14 amino acids. Deletions cut 5 bases from V and 1 base from J, with 14 bases between. CDR3 sequence (DNA): TGCAGTGCTCGTCCCGTGGGGGGGAACACTGAAGCTTTCTTT. Protein product: CSARPVGGNTEAFF.

The chain carries TRBV5-5 and TRBJ2-5; 8 nucleotides match TRBD2. The germline V gene has CDR1 SGHKS and CDR2 YYEKEE (reference sequence). V gave up 4 bases and J gave up 0 bases; unmatched junction bases: 5. This CDR3 region has 15 residues. CDR3 in DNA: TGTGCCAGCAGCCCTCGCGGGGGGTACCAAGAGACCCAGTACTTC. Protein: CASSPRGGYQETQYF.

This clonotype was seen only once. The chain employs TRBV7-9 and TRBJ2-7; perhaps TRBD2 as D (5 bases). Trimming removed 0 bases at V and 5 bases at J, with 8 bases between. Germline CDR1 SEHNR, CDR2 FQNEAQ (reference sequence). The CDR3 runs 13 residues. The CDR3: CASSLAGVDEQYF. CDR3 DNA: TGTGCCAGCAGCTTAGCGGGAGTCGACGAGCAGTACTTC.

This clonotype was detected ten times or more. This sequence joins TRBV6-1 and TRBJ1-5; D remains ambiguous. CDR3 length: 13 residues. Trimming shortened V by 4 bases and J by 3 bases, and 7 bases separated the two germline ends. Germline V gene lookup returns CDR1 MNHNS and CDR2 SASEGT. Written as DNA, the CDR3 is TGTGCCAGCAGTGCCGCACCCAATCAGCCCCAGCATTTT. This sequence encodes CASSAAPNQPQHF.

The chain recombines TRBV7-2 with TRBJ1-2; possible D gene TRBD1, 6 bases. The CDR3 contains 14 residues. From germline, CDR1 is SGHTA and CDR2 FQGNSA. Deletions cut 7 bases from V and 4 bases from J, with 16 bases between. DNA for the CDR3: TGTGCCAGCACACTCATCGGGGGGGCCTATGGCTACACCTTC. Translation gives CASTLIGGAYGYTF. Based on the CDR3 plus reference TRBV7-2 and TRBJ1-2, the full variable domain is GAGVSQSPSNKVTEKGKDVELRCDPISGHTALYWYRQSLGQGLEFLIYFQGNSAPDKSGLPSDRFSAERTGGSVSTLTIQRTQQEDSAVYLCASTLIGGAYGYTFGSGTRLTVV.

This chain joins TRBV20-1 and TRBJ2-5, with 9 bases matching TRBD1. CDR3 length: 13 amino acids. Germline loops: CDR1 DFQATT, CDR2 SNEGSKA (reference sequence). J gave up 3 bases and V 4 bases, and 3 bases lay outside the gene matches. The CDR3 sequence is CSATRTGEETQYF. CDR3 bases: TGCAGTGCTACCCGGACAGGGGAAGAGACCCAGTACTTC.

This clonotype occurred a few times. This chain joins TRBV5-1 and TRBJ1-3; D is unresolved. Germline V gene lookup returns CDR1 SGHRS and CDR2 YFSETQ. The V gene lost 3 bases and the J gene lost 0 bases, with 16 bases spanning the gap. This CDR3 contains 17 residues. The CDR3 region is CASSWKGAPSSGNTIYF. The CDR3 coding sequence is TGCGCCAGCAGCTGGAAGGGAGCCCCTAGCTCTGGAAACACCATATATTTT.

The rearrangement links TRBV2 to TRBJ2-7; maybe TRBD1 (5 bases). V was shortened by 10 bases and J by 0 bases, with 19 bases between the two germline ends. Germline CDR1 and CDR2: SNHLY and FYNNEI. CDR3 length: 15 amino acids. The CDR3 DNA reads as TGTGCCACCACCGGCCAGGGCCGGAGCTCCTACGAGCAGTACTTC. Protein sequence: CATTGQGRSSYEQYF.

Sample share makes this clonotype medium-sized. The chain recombines TRBV2 with TRBJ2-7, with 7 bases that match TRBD2. The CDR3 consists of 14 residues. The junction had 6 bases not matched to a gene; V was cut back by 5 bases and J by 2 bases. Germline V gene sequence: CDR1 SNHLY, CDR2 FYNNEI. The CDR3 region is CASSWGEGPYEQYF. CDR3 DNA sequence: TGTGCCAGCAGTTGGGGGGAGGGTCCCTACGAGCAGTACTTC. Full variable domain (missing parts from reference TRBV2 and TRBJ2-7): EPEVTQTPSHQVTQMGQEVILRCVPISNHLYFYWYRQILGQKVEFLVSFYNNEISEKSEIFDDQFSVERPDGSNFTLKIRSTKLEDSAMYFCASSWGEGPYEQYFGPGTRLTVT.

The sample holds many counts of this clonotype. The genes are TRBV24-1 and TRBJ2-5, with unresolved D. CDR1 and CDR2 from the germline V gene are KGHDR and SFDVKD. The germline V and J ends were trimmed by 1 base and 6 bases, with 2 bases remaining between them. This CDR3 has 11 amino acids. DNA of the CDR3: TGTGCCACCAGTGATTTTAAGACCCAGTACTTC. Translation: CATSDFKTQYF.

This chain connects TRBV6-6 to TRBJ1-2, with 7 nucleotides matching TRBD1. The CDR3 spans 15 residues. The ends lost 2 bases at V and 3 bases at J; junction bases unmatched: 6. CDR1 MNHNY and CDR2 SVGAGI come from the germline V gene (reference sequence). CDR3 DNA: TGTGCCAGCAGTTACGGGACAGAAGAGTACTATGGCTACACCTTC. Amino acids: CASSYGTEEYYGYTF.

A few counts support this clonotype. The DNA of the CDR3 is TGCAGTGCTAGAGATCGCACTAGCGCCTACGAGCAGTACTTC. Its translation is CSARDRTSAYEQYF. V and J are TRBV20-1 and TRBJ2-7; 7 nucleotides agree with TRBD2. Per the germline V gene, CDR1 is DFQATT and CDR2 is SNEGSKA (reference sequence). The V and J ends lost 0 bases and 2 bases, in that order; junction bases with no gene match: 4. The CDR3 sequence is 14 residues long.